This T cell receptor (beta chain) was sequenced in a study of cytotoxic CD8 clonotypes in ibrutinib-treated CLL. Overall study: Researchers reported about a dozen relapsed/refractory and approximately 15 treatment-naive patients, 17 of them IGHV unmutated.

Study outcomes and limitations: The study found baseline clonality above age-matched healthy donors, tracking circulating CD8+ T-cell counts. Clonality showed a rise at ibrutinib response that reversed toward baseline at progression.

CDR3 length: 15 residues. The ends lost 1 base at V and 8 bases at J; junction bases unmatched: 3. Germline assignment: CDR1 SGHVS and CDR2 FQNEAQ. As input for TCR beta libraries, approximately 2 micrograms of genomic DNA came from cryopreserved PBMCs. In the case of this clone: Antigen: not known. Within the sample, other DNA sequences also encode this same CDR3.

The protocol was immunoSEQ multiplex PCR, while the TCRdb copy is restricted to in-frame clones and leaves out a portion. This sample carries some 140,000 clones, 80% to 95% of them seen once, and the ten largest clones take about 10%. This sequence was found in a human donor with chronic lymphocytic leukemia. Specimen: PBMCs, collected after 12 months of ibrutinib treatment. The rearrangement joins TRBV7-8 to TRBJ2-6, with 9 bases that match TRBD1. The CDR3 spells CASSLGQGGTNVLTF. CDR3 DNA: TGTGCCAGCAGCTTAGGACAGGGGGGCACCAACGTCCTGACTTTC.